The rows below give T cell receptor beta chains drawn from one sample of a study of blood T cell repertoires in COVID-19. Sequencing was performed with immunoSEQ multiplex PCR; in TCRdb, only in-frame clones are kept and a portion is missing. The sample lists some 64,000 clones, about 76% seen once, with roughly 4.8% in the top ten. Material: peripheral blood. These receptors all stem from a human donor in a cohort sampled during active COVID-19. CDR3s include the opening cysteine and the closing phenylalanine or tryptophan. D genes are given only for firm matches. Size is stated for part of the rows, as once, few or many counts, or as a class when the clone is expanded.

cdr3_nt	cdr3_aa	j_call	d_call	v_call	clone_size
TGCAGTGCTGCAGGGGGCGAAAAACTGTTTTTT	CSAAGGEKLFF	TRBJ1-4	TRBD1	TRBV20-1	.
TGTGCCAGCAGCGTAGGAGGCGGGGGGTCCTTCGAGCAGTACTTC	CASSVGGGGSFEQYF	TRBJ2-7	TRBD2	TRBV9	.
TGCGCCAGCAGCTTGGGACAGGTGAACTCCTACAATGAGCAGTTCTTC	CASSLGQVNSYNEQFF	TRBJ2-1	.	TRBV5-1	.
TGTGCCAGCAGCCAAGATTCACCGGACAGGTCAAATTCACCCCTCCACTTT	CASSQDSPDRSNSPLHF	TRBJ1-6	TRBD1	TRBV3-1/TRBV3-2	.
TGTGCCACCAGCAGGCCGGGACTAGGCAGACAAGAGACCCAGTACTTC	CATSRPGLGRQETQYF	TRBJ2-5	TRBD2	TRBV15	.
TGTGCCTGGAGTCTTTGGGACAGGGTCGGACAGCCCCAGCATTTT	CAWSLWDRVGQPQHF	TRBJ1-5	TRBD1	TRBV30	.
TGTGCTCACCGCGGCGGGGGGGCCTACGAGCAGTACTTC	CAHRGGGAYEQYF	TRBJ2-7	TRBD2	TRBV28	.
TGTGCCAGCAGTCGGGACAAATACTATGGCTACACCTTC	CASSRDKYYGYTF	TRBJ1-2	.	TRBV7-2	.
TGTGCCAGTAGTACCCTAGCGGACGAGCAGTTCTTC	CASSTLADEQFF	TRBJ2-1	TRBD2	TRBV19	.
TGTGCCAGCAGCCGAGACAGGGATCAGCGGACAAACCGGGTCGAGCAGTACTTC	CASSRDRDQRTNRVEQYF	TRBJ2-7	TRBD1	TRBV7-6	.
TGTGCCAGCAGCGTAGTTCGAGGCAGGGGGCTCCCAAATCAGCCCCAGCATTTT	CASSVVRGRGLPNQPQHF	TRBJ1-5	TRBD1	TRBV9	few
TGTGCCAGCAGCGTAGGAGTAGGTACTAGCGCAAACAATGAGCAGTTCTTC	CASSVGVGTSANNEQFF	TRBJ2-1	TRBD2	TRBV9	.
TGTGCCAGCACCGGGACTAGCGGGGGGTCCGGGGCCAACGTCCTGACTTTC	CASTGTSGGSGANVLTF	TRBJ2-6	TRBD2	TRBV5-4	few
TGCGCCAGCAGCTTACGGGGATCAGATACGCAGTATTTT	CASSLRGSDTQYF	TRBJ2-3	.	TRBV5-1	.
TGTGCCAGCAGCTTAGCAGGTGATAGCAATCAGCCCCAGCATTTT	CASSLAGDSNQPQHF	TRBJ1-5	.	TRBV13	.
TGTGCCAGCTCACCAAATCCAGGGCGACAAGAGACCCAGTACTTC	CASSPNPGRQETQYF	TRBJ2-5	.	TRBV18	.
TGTGCCAGCAGCCAATGGGGGGGGGCTGGGGCCAACGTCCTGACTTTC	CASSQWGGAGANVLTF	TRBJ2-6	TRBD2	TRBV4-2	.
TGTGCCAGCAGCCAAGCGGGGGGGACCTACAATGAGCAGTTCTTC	CASSQAGGTYNEQFF	TRBJ2-1	TRBD2	TRBV7-8	.
TGTGCCAGCAGCGTAGAGGGCGGGTCATACGATACGCAGTATTTT	CASSVEGGSYDTQYF	TRBJ2-3	.	TRBV9	.
TGTGCCAGCGGTGGTGGCTACACCTTC	CASGGGYTF	TRBJ1-2	.	TRBV19	.
TGCGCCAGCAGCCAAGATTATACGAGTAGGGCCAACGTCCTGACTTTC	CASSQDYTSRANVLTF	TRBJ2-6	.	TRBV4-3	.
TGCGCCAGCAGCCAAGATTCGGGACAGGGAATAGATACGCAGTATTTT	CASSQDSGQGIDTQYF	TRBJ2-3	TRBD1	TRBV4-1	.
TGTGCCAGCAGCGTTACTAGCGGGGACTCCTACAATGAGCAGTTCTTC	CASSVTSGDSYNEQFF	TRBJ2-1	TRBD2	TRBV7-3	.
TGTGCCAGCTCGTGGGACAGGCTGGAAGAGACCCAGTACTTC	CASSWDRLEETQYF	TRBJ2-5	TRBD1	TRBV18	.
TGTGCCAGCAAGCAGACAGGTTCCGACGAGCAGTACTTC	CASKQTGSDEQYF	TRBJ2-7	.	TRBV4-2	.
TGCGCCAGCAGCTTGGTCGGACAGTTCACAGATACGCAGTATTTT	CASSLVGQFTDTQYF	TRBJ2-3	.	TRBV5-1	.
TGCGCCAGCAGCTTGGGGGACACGGCAATGCGGCCGCAGTATTTT	CASSLGDTAMRPQYF	TRBJ2-3	.	TRBV5-1	.
TGTGCCAGCAGCTTAGGGACAGGGGACTATGGCTACACCTTC	CASSLGTGDYGYTF	TRBJ1-2	TRBD1	TRBV7-9	few
TGCAGTGCAAAAACAGGAAACACCATATATTTT	CSAKTGNTIYF	TRBJ1-3	.	TRBV20-1	.
TGTGCCAGTCGGTTTTCGACTAGCGGGGAAGAGACCCAGTACTTC	CASRFSTSGEETQYF	TRBJ2-5	TRBD2	TRBV19	once
TGCGCCAGCAGCTTGGGTTCCAGTCTCACAGATACGCAGTATTTT	CASSLGSSLTDTQYF	TRBJ2-3	.	TRBV5-1	.
TGCGCCAGCAGCTTGGACCCTCTAGCGGGGATCCACAATGAGCAGTTCTTC	CASSLDPLAGIHNEQFF	TRBJ2-1	TRBD2	TRBV5-1	.
TGTGCCAGTTCCCGAGTAAGCTCCTATAATTCACCCCTCCACTTT	CASSRVSSYNSPLHF	TRBJ1-6	.	TRBV28	.
TGTGCCAGCAGCACTAGCCCCTGGGGACGAGGGACCGGGGAGCTGTTTTTT	CASSTSPWGRGTGELFF	TRBJ2-2	.	TRBV7-2	.
TGTGCCAGCTCACCGACAGGGCAATACGAGCAGTACTTC	CASSPTGQYEQYF	TRBJ2-7	TRBD1	TRBV18	.
TGCGCCAGCAGCTTGGACGGGGGGCCTTACAATGAGCAGTTCTTC	CASSLDGGPYNEQFF	TRBJ2-1	.	TRBV5-1	.
TGTGCCAGTAGTATTTCTATAAACTCCTACGAGCAGTACTTC	CASSISINSYEQYF	TRBJ2-7	.	TRBV19	.
TGTGCCAGTAGTATATGGTCAGGGGAAGAGCCCCAGCATTTT	CASSIWSGEEPQHF	TRBJ1-5	.	TRBV19	.
TGTGCCAGCTCACCACGCACAGGGCTAAAAGAAAAACTGTTTTTT	CASSPRTGLKEKLFF	TRBJ1-4	.	TRBV18	.
TGTGCCTGGAGTGTACGCAGGGACTACGAGCAGTACTTC	CAWSVRRDYEQYF	TRBJ2-7	.	TRBV30	.
TGTGCCAGCAGCCCGGACAGGGGCCCCCGGGGCACCGGGGAGCTGTTTTTT	CASSPDRGPRGTGELFF	TRBJ2-2	TRBD1	TRBV11-2	.
TGTGCCAGCAGCACAAGGGACAGGTCTGCCGGGGAGCTGTTTTTT	CASSTRDRSAGELFF	TRBJ2-2	TRBD1	TRBV2	.